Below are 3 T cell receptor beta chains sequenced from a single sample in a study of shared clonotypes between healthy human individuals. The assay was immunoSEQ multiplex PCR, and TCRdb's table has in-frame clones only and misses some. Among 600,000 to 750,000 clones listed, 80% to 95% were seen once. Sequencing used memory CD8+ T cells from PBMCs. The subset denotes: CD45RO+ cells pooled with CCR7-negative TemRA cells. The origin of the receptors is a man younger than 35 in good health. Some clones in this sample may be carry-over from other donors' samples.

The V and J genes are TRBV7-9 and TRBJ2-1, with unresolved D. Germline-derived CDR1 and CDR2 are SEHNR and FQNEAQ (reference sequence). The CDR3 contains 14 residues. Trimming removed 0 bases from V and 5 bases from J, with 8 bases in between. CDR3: CASSLALRNNEQFF. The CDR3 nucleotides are TGTGCCAGCAGCTTAGCGCTAAGGAACAATGAGCAGTTCTTC.

CDR3 sequence: CASSLWERPTGELFF. CDR3 nucleotide sequence: TGTGCCAGCAGTTTATGGGAGCGGCCCACCGGGGAGCTGTTTTTT. The chain has TRBV27 and TRBJ2-2, with D possibly matching TRBD2 (5 bases). This CDR3 is 15 amino acids long. The germline V gene has CDR1 MNHEY and CDR2 SMNVEV (reference sequence). The ends were cut back, 1 base at V and 4 bases at J, with 10 bases in the middle.

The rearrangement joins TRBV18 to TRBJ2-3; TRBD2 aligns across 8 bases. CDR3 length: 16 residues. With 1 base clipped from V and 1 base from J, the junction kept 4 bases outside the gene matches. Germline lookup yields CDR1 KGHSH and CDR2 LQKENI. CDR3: CASSPLPTSGTDTQYF. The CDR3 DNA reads TGTGCCAGCTCACCACTTCCGACTAGCGGCACAGATACGCAGTATTTT.